What follows are 27 T cell receptor beta chains derived from one specimen sequenced in a study of control samples from healthy donors and cancer patients. Assay used: immunoSEQ multiplex PCR; TCRdb lists only in-frame clones, some missing. Among about 190,000 clones listed, roughly nine tenths were seen once. The material sequenced was blood. These receptors were collected from a man aged 30 to 45 in good health.

The V gene is TRBV25-1, the J gene TRBJ1-2, with a tentative D call TRBD1 (6 bases). The V and J ends lost 4 bases and 5 bases respectively, with 11 bases between them. The CDR3 has 13 residues. CDR1 is MGHDK and CDR2 is SYGVNS in the germline V gene. This CDR3 reads CASSGKDSYGYTF. CDR3 coding DNA: TGTGCCAGCAGTGGCAAGGACAGTTATGGCTACACCTTC.

This chain connects TRBV6-1 to TRBJ2-1, with a tentative D call TRBD2 (6 bases). Trimming removed 1 base at V and 4 bases at J, with 17 bases between. The CDR3 loop spans 17 amino acids. Germline V gene data show CDR1 as MNHNS and CDR2 as SASEGT. The CDR3 loop is CASSEVWEVILYNEQFF. DNA for the CDR3: TGTGCCAGCAGTGAAGTTTGGGAGGTTATATTGTACAATGAGCAGTTCTTC.

The chain combines TRBV15 with TRBJ1-2; no clear D gene. The germline V and J ends were trimmed by 0 bases and 7 bases, with 15 bases remaining between them. Per germline, CDR1 LNHNV and CDR2 YYDKDF (reference sequence). CDR3 length: 15 amino acids. CDR3 loop: CATSRDLEGNGGYTF. The DNA of the CDR3 is TGTGCCACCAGCAGAGATCTGGAAGGGAATGGTGGCTACACCTTC.

Only a few counts were recorded for this clone. The chain couples TRBV3-1 (or the pseudogene TRBV3-2) to TRBJ1-3; TRBD1 aligns across 7 bases. J lost 0 bases, V lost 1 base, and 6 bases had no gene match. The germline V gene has CDR1 LGHDT and CDR2 YNNKEL (reference sequence). CDR3 length: 17 residues. CDR3 residues: CASSQVTGRTSGNTIYF. CDR3 bases: TGTGCCAGCAGCCAAGTGACAGGGAGAACCTCTGGAAACACCATATATTTT.

Concerning this clone: Distinct nucleotide sequences in the sample also encode this CDR3. The chain links TRBV6-4 to TRBJ1-1; 8 nucleotides line up with TRBD1. The ends lost 2 bases at V and 4 bases at J; junction bases unmatched: 3. Germline-derived CDR1 and CDR2 are MRHNA and SNTAGT. The CDR3 is 14 residues long. The DNA of the CDR3 is TGTGCCAGCAGTGACACGGACAGGGCCACTGAAGCTTTCTTT. It encodes CASSDTDRATEAFF.

The DNA for the CDR3 is TGTGCCAGCAGCGCCGGGCAGCCCTATAATTCACCCCTCCACTTT. Translation: CASSAGQPYNSPLHF. This chain links TRBV6-5 with TRBJ1-6; D remains ambiguous. Looked up from germline, CDR1 is MNHEY and CDR2 is SVGAGI. This CDR3 has 15 amino acids. V lost 6 bases, J lost 2 bases, and 11 bases lay in between.

The chain couples TRBV1 to TRBJ1-1. TRBV1 is annotated as a pseudogene. The CDR3 spans 17 residues. This CDR3 reads CTSSQDRNAGLDTEAFF. The CDR3 nucleotides are TGCACCAGCAGCCAAGATAGAAACGCCGGGTTGGACACTGAAGCTTTCTTT.

The rearrangement joins TRBV13 to TRBJ1-4; 9 bases fit TRBD1. V trimming: 4 bases; J trimming: 0 bases; junction bases outside the gene matches: 12. The CDR3 totals 19 residues. Germline assignment: CDR1 PRHDT and CDR2 FYEKMQ (reference sequence). The CDR3 reads CASSSGLGTGTATNEKLFF. CDR3 nucleotide sequence: TGTGCCAGCAGCTCCGGGCTAGGGACAGGGACAGCAACTAATGAAAAACTGTTTTTT.

This chain joins TRBV11-2 and TRBJ1-2, with unresolved D. The V end lost 3 bases, the J end lost 5 bases, and 22 bases lay between the germline ends. Germline-derived CDR1 and CDR2 are SGHAT and FQNNGV. The CDR3 covers 17 residues. The CDR3: CASSFIRATKSLYGYTF. DNA of the CDR3: TGTGCCAGCAGCTTCATTCGGGCCACAAAGAGCCTATATGGCTACACCTTC.

The rearrangement uses TRBV5-4 and TRBJ1-2; D gene unclear. The CDR3 is 14 residues long. V was pared by 0 bases and J by 6 bases, with 12 bases between. Germline V gives CDR1 SGHNT, CDR2 YYREEE (reference sequence). The CDR3 protein is CASSLGRPGDGYTF. CDR3 nucleotides: TGTGCCAGCAGCTTGGGGCGACCCGGGGATGGCTACACCTTC.

The V call is TRBV6-4, the J call TRBJ1-4, with TRBD1 identical over 9 bases. Germline V gene sequence: CDR1 MRHNA, CDR2 SNTAGT. The CDR3 is 17 residues long. With 1 base clipped from V and 7 bases from J, the junction kept 10 bases outside the gene matches. DNA for the CDR3: TGTGCCAGCAGTGACTTGGATTACAGGGGGCTGTTTGAAAAACTGTTTTTT. This translates into CASSDLDYRGLFEKLFF.

This chain links TRBV5-1 with TRBJ1-1; no clear D gene. Between the trimmed V and J ends, which lost 2 bases and 2 bases, there was a span of 16 bases. This CDR3 has 16 residues. CDR1 is SGHRS, CDR2 YFSETQ, per germline. CDR3 bases: TGCGCCAGCAGCTTATACGACCCAAAGACAAACACTGAAGCTTTCTTT. Its translation: CASSLYDPKTNTEAFF.

This chain joins TRBV9 and TRBJ1-6; 8 nucleotides align to TRBD1. This CDR3 has 15 residues. Trimming at V came to 3 bases and at J to 4 bases, leaving 3 bases not matched to a gene. Germline-derived CDR1 and CDR2 are SGDLS and YYNGEE. For the CDR3, the DNA is TGTGCCAGCAGCGGGGGGACAGGTTATAATTCACCCCTCCACTTT. Amino acids: CASSGGTGYNSPLHF.

The V call is TRBV21-1, the J call TRBJ1-5. TRBV21-1 is a pseudogene. This CDR3 is 17 amino acids long. The CDR3 is CASSPHQMEGCNQPQHF. CDR3 DNA: TGTGCCAGCAGCCCCCACCAAATGGAGGGCTGCAATCAGCCCCAGCATTTT.

The chain is built from TRBV5-8 and TRBJ2-1; 7 nucleotides align to TRBD2. CDR3 length equals 13 residues. Germline CDR1 reads SGHTS; CDR2 reads YDEGEE. V was clipped by 4 bases and J by 9 bases; unmatched bases: 7. CDR3 residues: CASSRRTSSEQFF. CDR3 sequence (DNA): TGTGCCAGCAGCCGGCGGACTAGTAGTGAGCAGTTCTTC.

This clone was seen once. V usage is TRBV12-3 or TRBV12-4 and J usage is TRBJ2-7, with D perhaps TRBD1 or TRBD2 (5 bases each). The CDR3 covers 13 residues. Deletions cut 6 bases from V and 2 bases from J, with 11 bases between. CDR3 in amino acids: CASRGEIAYEQYF. The CDR3, as DNA: TGTGCCAGCAGGGGGGAGATCGCCTACGAGCAGTACTTC.

The chain joins TRBV5-8 to TRBJ2-1, with D tentatively TRBD1 (5 bases). CDR1 SGHTS and CDR2 YDEGEE come from the germline V gene. V gave up 0 bases and J gave up 0 bases, with 22 bases separating them. CDR3 length equals 20 residues. The CDR3 reads CASSLELQGTSFSSYNEQFF. CDR3 DNA: TGTGCCAGCAGCTTGGAGCTGCAGGGCACTTCTTTTAGCTCCTACAATGAGCAGTTCTTC.

V usage is TRBV5-1 and J usage is TRBJ1-6; D not certain. In germline, CDR1 is SGHRS, CDR2 YFSETQ. V dropped 0 bases and J dropped 7 bases, with 14 bases sitting between them. This CDR3 is built from 16 residues. CDR3 nucleotide sequence: TGCGCCAGCAGCTTGGTAATCGGGCCGGGGAATTCACCCCTCCACTTT. Translated: CASSLVIGPGNSPLHF.

The chain joins TRBV4-1 to TRBJ2-3; 8 nucleotides line up with TRBD1. The CDR3 runs 17 residues. Germline trimming cut 2 bases from V and 5 bases from J; bases unmatched to any gene: 12. Per the germline V gene, CDR1 is MGHRA and CDR2 is YSYEKL. DNA for the CDR3: TGCGCCAGCAGCCAATCCGGGGCAGGGGGCTTTATAGATACGCAGTATTTT. Amino acid sequence: CASSQSGAGGFIDTQYF.

The chain is built from TRBV11-2 and TRBJ2-5, with D uncertain. Trimming removed 2 bases at V and 2 bases at J, with 12 bases between. CDR1 is SGHAT and CDR2 is FQNNGV in the germline V gene. The CDR3 totals 15 residues. The CDR3 nucleotides read TGTGCCAGCAGCTTATTCGCGACAAATCAAGAGACCCAGTACTTC. As protein: CASSLFATNQETQYF.

The chain combines TRBV30 with TRBJ1-1, with D unresolved. Per the germline V gene, CDR1 is GTSNPN and CDR2 is SVGIG (reference sequence). V was pared by 4 bases and J by 5 bases, with 20 bases between. The CDR3 is 15 residues long. In DNA form, the CDR3 reads TGTGCCTGGATGCTTTCCACTACTCTGAGGACTGAAGCTTTCTTT. This encodes CAWMLSTTLRTEAFF. The variable domain in full, with the rest retrieved from reference TRBV30 and TRBJ1-1, is SQTIHQWPATLVQPVGSPLSLECTVEGTSNPNLYWYRQAAGRGLQLLFYSVGIGQISSEVPQNLSASRPQDRQFILSSKKLLLSDSGFYLCAWMLSTTLRTEAFFGQGTRLTVV.

The V and J genes are TRBV30 and TRBJ1-2; the D is unclear. CDR3 size: 13 residues. Germline V gene sequence: CDR1 GTSNPN, CDR2 SVGIG (reference sequence). Trimming shortened V by 0 bases and J by 4 bases, and 9 bases separated the two germline ends. The CDR3 loop reads CAWSVPGFYGYTF. The CDR3 bases are TGTGCCTGGAGTGTACCAGGATTCTATGGCTACACCTTC.

V and J are TRBV6-1 and TRBJ2-3; D is perhaps TRBD1 (5 bases). The CDR3 consists of 15 residues. V was cut by 0 bases and J by 2 bases, with 9 bases left in between. Germline lookup yields CDR1 MNHNS and CDR2 SASEGT. The CDR3, as DNA: TGTGCCAGCAGTGAAGCTCCCAGGGACACAGATACGCAGTATTTT. Translating gives CASSEAPRDTDTQYF.

CDR3 residues: CASRLGGNEKLFF. In nucleotides, the CDR3 is TGTGCCAGCCGCTTAGGGGGGAATGAAAAACTGTTTTTT. This rearrangement joins TRBV12-3 or TRBV12-4 to TRBJ1-4; a weak D match, TRBD1 (6 bases). V lost 8 bases, J lost 5 bases, and 12 bases lay in between. The CDR3 covers 13 residues.

The rearrangement uses TRBV10-3 and TRBJ1-2; the match to TRBD1 covers 12 bases. The CDR3 is 13 residues long. Trimming took 7 bases from V and 7 from J; bases not matched to a gene: 4. Germline CDR1 ENHRY, CDR2 SYGVKD. CDR3 residues: CAIKGQGAGGYTF. In DNA, the CDR3 is TGTGCCATCAAGGGACAGGGGGCAGGTGGCTACACCTTC.

V usage is TRBV5-1 and J usage is TRBJ1-3; 9 bases align to TRBD1. Germline assignment: CDR1 SGHRS and CDR2 YFSETQ. With V trimmed by 4 bases and J by 0 bases, 8 bases remained unmatched. The CDR3 consists of 17 residues. CDR3 protein: CASSPGQGVDSGNTIYF. The CDR3 DNA reads TGCGCCAGCAGCCCGGGACAGGGTGTAGACTCTGGAAACACCATATATTTT.

A single count supports this clone. The chain recombines TRBV7-2 with TRBJ1-1, with 11 bases matching TRBD1. This CDR3 contains 17 residues. The V and J ends lost 0 bases and 4 bases, in that order; junction bases with no gene match: 7. Germline lookup yields CDR1 SGHTA and CDR2 FQGNSA. The CDR3 DNA reads TGTGCCAGCAGCTTAGCCAATTGGGACAGGGGGTTCACTGAAGCTTTCTTT. Translated: CASSLANWDRGFTEAFF.